What follows are 10 T cell receptor beta chains derived from one specimen sequenced in a study of cytomegalovirus exposure and HLA in healthy donors. The repertoire was sequenced with immunoSEQ multiplex PCR; TCRdb's copy has only in-frame clones and lacks some. The sample records approximately 140,000 clones, 70% to 90% being singletons. Source material: PBMCs. These receptors originate from a man aged 18 to 35 in good health and CMV-seropositive.

This clone was recorded a few times. The CDR3 nucleotides read TGTGCCAGCAGTGAAACGGGAGGGCCGGCAGATACGCAGTATTTT. It is translated as CASSETGGPADTQYF. V usage is TRBV2 and J usage is TRBJ2-3; 8 bases are a match to TRBD2. Germline CDR1 reads SNHLY; CDR2 reads FYNNEI. With 2 bases clipped from V and 4 bases from J, the junction kept 5 bases outside the gene matches. This CDR3 comprises 15 residues.

This chain joins TRBV19 and TRBJ2-7; D perhaps matches TRBD1 (6 bases). Germline-derived CDR1 and CDR2 are LNHDA and SQIVND (reference sequence). V was shortened by 5 bases and J by 4 bases, with 15 bases between the two germline ends. The CDR3 is 14 amino acids. The CDR3 DNA follows: TGTGCCAGTAGTGACAAGTCAGGGGCTTACGAGCAGTACTTC. It is translated as CASSDKSGAYEQYF.

The chain has TRBV19 and TRBJ2-5; D is perhaps TRBD2 (7 bases). This CDR3 has 14 amino acids. Germline CDR1 LNHDA, CDR2 SQIVND (reference sequence). The V gene lost 5 bases and the J gene lost 5 bases, with 15 bases spanning the gap. This CDR3 reads CASSGGAPRETQYF. The CDR3 coding sequence is TGTGCCAGTAGTGGGGGGGCTCCGAGGGAGACCCAGTACTTC.

The chain joins TRBV7-8 to TRBJ2-5; TRBD2 matches 8 bases. Trimming cost V 5 bases and J 5 bases; bases outside gene matches: 7. The CDR3 is 14 amino acids. Germline loops: CDR1 SGHVS, CDR2 FQNEAQ. CDR3 region: CASSPGTSMETQYF. The CDR3 DNA reads as TGTGCCAGCAGCCCCGGGACTAGTATGGAGACCCAGTACTTC.

The rearrangement links TRBV6-6 to TRBJ1-5; D gene unclear. Germline CDR1 and CDR2: MNHNY and SVGAGI (reference sequence). This CDR3 contains 12 residues. V lost 0 bases, J lost 7 bases, and 4 bases lay in between. The CDR3 sequence: CASSYSGQPQHF. CDR3 DNA: TGTGCCAGCAGTTACTCGGGCCAGCCCCAGCATTTT.

The rearrangement joins TRBV5-4 to TRBJ2-7; 7 nucleotides align to TRBD2. The germline V gene has CDR1 SGHNT and CDR2 YYREEE (reference sequence). The V and J ends lost 0 bases and 6 bases, in that order; junction bases with no gene match: 15. CDR3 length equals 17 residues. For the CDR3, the DNA is TGTGCCAGCAGCTTGGTATCCTGGGGGGGAAGCTCGGGCGAGCAGTACTTC. It encodes CASSLVSWGGSSGEQYF.

The rearrangement uses TRBV29-1 and TRBJ2-7; 7 bases line up with TRBD1. CDR1 is SQVTM, CDR2 ANQGSEA, per germline. The CDR3 contains 11 residues. The V gene end was trimmed by 4 bases and the J gene end by 7 bases; junction bases not matched to a gene: 4. CDR3 nucleotide sequence: TGCAGCGTTGTTCAGGGGGTGGAGCAGTACTTC. This sequence encodes CSVVQGVEQYF.

This clone was seen only once. The genes are TRBV29-1 and TRBJ1-1, with TRBD1 matching over 9 bases. V gave up 6 bases and J gave up 7 bases; unmatched junction bases: 6. Germline loops: CDR1 SQVTM, CDR2 ANQGSEA. The CDR3 covers 12 residues. CDR3 nucleotides: TGCAGCGTCCCGGGACAGGGCAGTGAAGCTTTCTTT. Translation: CSVPGQGSEAFF.

This chain uses TRBV9 with TRBJ1-5; the D gene is possibly TRBD1 (6 bases). Per germline, CDR1 SGDLS and CDR2 YYNGEE. V lost 4 bases, J lost 4 bases, and 12 bases lay in between. The CDR3 has 14 residues. The CDR3 coding sequence is TGTGCCAGCAGCCTTAGGGGGGGGAATCAGCCCCAGCATTTT. Translated, it gives CASSLRGGNQPQHF.

The chain uses TRBV5-6 and TRBJ2-5; 9 bases align to TRBD2. Germline V gives CDR1 SGHDT, CDR2 YYEEEE. The CDR3 totals 15 residues. J was trimmed by 4 bases and V by 6 bases; bases with no gene match: 10. The CDR3: CASNPHSGGLETQYF. The CDR3 DNA reads TGTGCCAGCAACCCGCATAGCGGGGGATTAGAGACCCAGTACTTC.